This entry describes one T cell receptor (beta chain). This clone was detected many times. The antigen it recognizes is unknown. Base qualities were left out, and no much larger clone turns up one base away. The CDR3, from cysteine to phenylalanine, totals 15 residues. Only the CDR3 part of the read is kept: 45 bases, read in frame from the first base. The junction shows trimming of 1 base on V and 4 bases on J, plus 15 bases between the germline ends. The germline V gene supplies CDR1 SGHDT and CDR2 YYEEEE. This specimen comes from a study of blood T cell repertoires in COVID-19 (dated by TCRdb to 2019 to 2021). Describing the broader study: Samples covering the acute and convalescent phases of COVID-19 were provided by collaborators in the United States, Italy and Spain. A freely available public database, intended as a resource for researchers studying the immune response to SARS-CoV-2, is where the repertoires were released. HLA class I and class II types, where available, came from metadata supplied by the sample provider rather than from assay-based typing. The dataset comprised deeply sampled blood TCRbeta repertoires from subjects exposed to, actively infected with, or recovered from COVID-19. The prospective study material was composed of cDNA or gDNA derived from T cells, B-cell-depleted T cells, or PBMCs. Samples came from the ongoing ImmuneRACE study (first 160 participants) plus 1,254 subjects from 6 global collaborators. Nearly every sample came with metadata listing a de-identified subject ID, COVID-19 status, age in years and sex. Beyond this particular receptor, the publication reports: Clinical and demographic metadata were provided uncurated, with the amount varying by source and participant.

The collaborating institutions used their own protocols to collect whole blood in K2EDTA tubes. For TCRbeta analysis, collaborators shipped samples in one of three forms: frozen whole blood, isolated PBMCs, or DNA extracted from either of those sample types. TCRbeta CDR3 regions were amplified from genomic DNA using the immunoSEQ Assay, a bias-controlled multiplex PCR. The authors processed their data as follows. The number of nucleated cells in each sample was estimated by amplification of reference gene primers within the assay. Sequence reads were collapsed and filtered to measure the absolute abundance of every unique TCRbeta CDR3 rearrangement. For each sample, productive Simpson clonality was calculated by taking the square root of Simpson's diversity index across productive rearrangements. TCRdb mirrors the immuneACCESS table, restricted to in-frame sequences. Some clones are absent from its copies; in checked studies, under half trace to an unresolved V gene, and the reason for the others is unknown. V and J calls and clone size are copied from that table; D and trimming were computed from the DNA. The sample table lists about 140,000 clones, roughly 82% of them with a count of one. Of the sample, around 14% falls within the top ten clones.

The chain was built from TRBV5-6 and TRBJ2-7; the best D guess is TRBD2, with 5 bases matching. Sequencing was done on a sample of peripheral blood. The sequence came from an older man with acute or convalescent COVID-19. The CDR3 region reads CASSLNSAKAYEQYF. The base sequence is TGTGCCAGCAGCTTGAATAGCGCCAAGGCATACGAGCAGTACTTC.